This passage covers 30 T cell receptor beta chains from one sample sequenced in a study of T cell responses to AZD1222 COVID-19 vaccine (dated by TCRdb to the early 2020s). The time point label, read with the paper, signifies: baseline before first vaccination. Libraries were made using the immunoSEQ multiplex PCR assay. TCRdb re-hosts the immuneACCESS table, in-frame sequences only. Its copies lack some clones; in the studies checked, an unresolved V gene accounts for under half of them, and the cause for the rest is not known. This sample holds 99,000 or so clones; about four fifths were observed only once. Approximately 5% of the sample goes to the ten largest clones. The sequences come from peripheral blood, collected on day 0 of AZD1222 vaccination. These receptors were collected from an adult in good health.

This clone appeared a single time. The rearrangement joins TRBV30 to TRBJ1-4; possibly TRBD1 for D (6 bases). From germline, CDR1 is GTSNPN and CDR2 SVGIG (reference sequence). V lost 3 bases to trimming and J lost 7 bases, with 15 bases between them. The CDR3 spans 14 residues. The CDR3: CAWRDTGLSEKLFF. The CDR3 DNA is TGTGCCTGGAGGGACACAGGGCTTAGTGAAAAACTGTTTTTT.

The genes are TRBV4-3 and TRBJ2-2; perhaps TRBD1 as D (5 bases). The CDR3 sequence is 16 residues long. Germline V gene sequence: CDR1 LGHNA, CDR2 YSLEER. V shed 2 bases and J shed 7 bases, with 17 bases lying between them. The CDR3 spells CASSQFTGQGIGELFF. The DNA of the CDR3 is TGCGCCAGCAGCCAATTCACTGGCCAGGGAATCGGGGAGCTGTTTTTT.

The chain links TRBV4-1 to TRBJ1-1; the D is unclear. This CDR3 spans 13 amino acids. Trimming pared 1 base from V and 5 bases from J, leaving 8 bases between. Germline V gene data show CDR1 as MGHRA and CDR2 as YSYEKL. This chain's CDR3 is CASSQVSGTEAFF. The CDR3 bases are TGCGCCAGCAGCCAAGTCTCCGGAACTGAAGCTTTCTTT.

J is TRBJ1-1 and V is TRBV7-3; 7 bases match TRBD1. The V segment lost 5 bases and the J segment 0 bases; nucleotides outside the gene matches: 12. This CDR3 is 17 amino acids long. Looked up from germline, CDR1 is SGHTA and CDR2 is FQGTGA. The CDR3 loop is CASSPIPGGGMNTEAFF. The CDR3 DNA follows: TGTGCCAGCAGCCCGATCCCAGGGGGTGGTATGAACACTGAAGCTTTCTTT.

This clone was counted only a few times. The CDR3 here is CASSRPRGSSGNTIYF. The CDR3 nucleotides read TGTGCCAGCAGCCGCCCCAGGGGATCAAGTGGAAACACCATATATTTT. The chain uses TRBV7-8 and TRBJ1-3, with a tentative D call TRBD1 (6 bases). The CDR3 has 16 amino acids. In germline, CDR1 is SGHVS, CDR2 FQNEAQ. V was pared by 5 bases and J by 3 bases, with 17 bases between.

The chain couples TRBV7-2 to TRBJ2-3; D possibly corresponds to TRBD2 (5 bases). The V and J ends lost 8 bases and 6 bases respectively, with 15 bases between them. Germline V gene lookup returns CDR1 SGHTA and CDR2 FQGNSA. The CDR3 spans 13 residues. The CDR3 region has the DNA TGTGCCAGCGGCTATAATCGGAGGGATACGCAGTATTTT. Translating it yields CASGYNRRDTQYF.

The V gene is TRBV11-1, the J gene TRBJ2-1, with unresolved D. The CDR3 sequence is 15 residues long. Per germline, CDR1 SGHAT and CDR2 FQDESV (reference sequence). Trimming pared 5 bases from V and 6 bases from J, leaving 17 bases between. The CDR3 nucleotides read TGTGCCAGCAGCCACCGGGTTGGAGCCGTCAATGAGCAGTTCTTC. Its translation is CASSHRVGAVNEQFF. Combining the CDR3 with reference TRBV11-1 and TRBJ2-1 gives the whole variable domain EAEVAQSPRYKITEKSQAVAFWCDPISGHATLYWYRQILGQGPELLVQFQDESVVDDSQLPKDRFSAERLKGVDSTLKIQPAELGDSAMYLCASSHRVGAVNEQFFGPGTRLTVL.

The rearrangement links TRBV2 to TRBJ2-7; D is perhaps TRBD2 (5 bases). The V gene's germline CDR1 is SNHLY and CDR2 FYNNEI. The CDR3 spans 10 residues. Trimming removed 6 bases from V and 5 bases from J, with 5 bases in between. CDR3 residues: CASRTNEQYF. DNA for the CDR3: TGTGCCAGCAGGACTAACGAGCAGTACTTC.

This clone was recorded only once. The chain has TRBV10-3 and TRBJ1-4, with 10 bases matching TRBD1. CDR1 is ENHRY and CDR2 is SYGVKD in the germline V gene. This CDR3 spans 17 amino acids. V shed 0 bases, J shed 7 bases, and the junction held 8 bases outside the gene matches. The CDR3 nucleotides read TGTGCCATCAGTGAGTCGATACGGGACAGGGGAGGTGAAAAACTGTTTTTT. It codes for CAISESIRDRGGEKLFF.

This clone showed up just once. The J gene is TRBJ1-1, the V gene TRBV7-3, with TRBD1 matching over 9 bases. With V trimmed by 5 bases and J by 3 bases, 4 bases remained unmatched. Germline V gives CDR1 SGHTA, CDR2 FQGTGA. The CDR3 loop spans 14 amino acids. The CDR3 DNA reads TGTGCCAGCAGCCTGACAGGGGGGGACACTGAAGCTTTCTTT. It translates to CASSLTGGDTEAFF.

The chain carries TRBV3-1 (or the pseudogene TRBV3-2) and TRBJ1-2, with no clear D. The CDR3 covers 13 residues. The germline V and J ends were trimmed by 4 bases and 8 bases, with 14 bases remaining between them. CDR1 is LGHDT, CDR2 YNNKEL, per germline (reference sequence). The CDR3 protein is CASSPPAVKGYTF. The CDR3 nucleotides read TGTGCCAGCAGCCCACCTGCAGTCAAAGGCTACACCTTC.

The chain employs TRBV9 and TRBJ1-2, with D perhaps TRBD1 (5 bases). The germline V gene encodes CDR1 SGDLS and CDR2 YYNGEE. V gave up 0 bases and J gave up 8 bases, with 11 bases separating them. This CDR3 is 13 amino acids long. The CDR3: CASSVEFEGGYTF. The CDR3 nucleotides read TGTGCCAGCAGCGTAGAATTTGAGGGGGGCTACACCTTC.

The rearrangement uses TRBV7-2 and TRBJ1-5, with D tentatively TRBD1 (6 bases). CDR1 SGHTA and CDR2 FQGNSA come from the germline V gene. Trimming left V 4 bases short and J 11 bases short, with 15 bases between. This CDR3 is 13 amino acids long. The CDR3 protein is CASSWDTGSAQHF. The CDR3 DNA reads as TGTGCCAGCAGCTGGGACACGGGCTCCGCCCAGCATTTT.

This clone turned up a few times. This chain joins TRBV5-4 and TRBJ2-7; 9 bases align to TRBD2. With 3 bases clipped from V and 6 bases from J, the junction kept 10 bases outside the gene matches. This CDR3 region has 15 residues. Germline CDR1 reads SGHNT; CDR2 reads YYREEE (reference sequence). DNA of the CDR3: TGTGCCAGCAGCTCCGGCTCGCGGGGGGGAAGCGAGCAGTACTTC. This encodes CASSSGSRGGSEQYF.

The gene calls are TRBV3-1 (or the pseudogene TRBV3-2) and TRBJ2-7; D is possibly TRBD2 (5 bases). V was pared by 1 base and J by 3 bases, with 7 bases between. This CDR3 comprises 13 residues. The germline CDR1 and CDR2 sequences are LGHDT and YNNKEL (reference sequence). The CDR3: CASSQVGSYEQYF. The CDR3 coding sequence is TGTGCCAGCAGCCAAGTAGGGAGCTACGAGCAGTACTTC.

This clone was observed a few times. The V gene is TRBV7-8, the J gene TRBJ2-7; TRBD1 is a possible D gene (6 bases). This CDR3 has 15 residues. Germline loops: CDR1 SGHVS, CDR2 FQNEAQ. The V end was cut by 1 base, the J end by 6 bases, with 16 bases between. Written as DNA, the CDR3 is TGTGCCAGCAGCTTAGGGGACAATCTATTGATCGAGCAGTACTTC. It yields the protein CASSLGDNLLIEQYF.

CDR3 amino acids: CASSLGQAFDGYTF. The CDR3 coding sequence is TGTGCCAGCAGCTTAGGGCAGGCTTTTGATGGCTACACCTTC. The rearrangement uses TRBV7-2 and TRBJ1-2, with D unclear. The V gene's germline CDR1 is SGHTA and CDR2 FQGNSA. This CDR3 has 14 residues. The V and J ends lost 1 base and 6 bases respectively, with 12 bases between them.

The rearrangement uses TRBV6-6 and TRBJ1-5; 10 nucleotides line up with TRBD1. Germline V gene lookup returns CDR1 MNHNY and CDR2 SVGAGI (reference sequence). Germline trimming cut 7 bases from V and 2 bases from J; bases unmatched to any gene: 5. This CDR3 is built from 15 residues. The CDR3 protein is CASTRTGGGNQPQHF. The CDR3, as DNA: TGTGCCAGCACCCGGACAGGGGGAGGCAATCAGCCCCAGCATTTT.

The chain uses TRBV5-1 and TRBJ1-2, with D possibly matching TRBD1 (6 bases). The CDR3 extends over 15 amino acids. The germline V and J ends were trimmed by 0 bases and 4 bases, with 13 bases remaining between them. The germline CDR1 and CDR2 sequences are SGHRS and YFSETQ. CDR3 sequence reads: CASSLGTGSTYGYTF. CDR3 nucleotide sequence: TGCGCCAGCAGCTTGGGTACAGGGTCTACCTATGGCTACACCTTC.

This clone was counted only a few times. A much larger clone lies one base from this, so it may be a read error. Other nucleotide sequences from this sample produce the same CDR3. The chain couples TRBV5-1 to TRBJ1-2; D is possibly TRBD1 (6 bases). This CDR3 is 13 amino acids long. Germline lookup yields CDR1 SGHRS and CDR2 YFSETQ. The V gene lost 5 bases and the J gene lost 4 bases, with 12 bases spanning the gap. The CDR3 reads CASSWDKSYGYTF. The CDR3 DNA sequence: TGCGCCAGCAGTTGGGACAAGTCCTATGGCTACACCTTC.

The V and J genes are TRBV2 and TRBJ1-6, with 7 bases fitting TRBD1. Germline-derived CDR1 and CDR2 are SNHLY and FYNNEI. The V segment lost 10 bases and the J segment 2 bases; nucleotides outside the gene matches: 5. The CDR3 extends over 14 amino acids. The CDR3 nucleotides are TGTGCCACAGGGGGGCTGACCTATAATTCACCCCTCCACTTT. Residues: CATGGLTYNSPLHF.

The chain combines TRBV7-6 with TRBJ2-7, with TRBD1 identical over 9 bases. The CDR3 length is 15 residues. V dropped 2 bases and J dropped 5; count of bases not matched to a gene: 7. The germline V gene encodes CDR1 SGHVS and CDR2 FNYEAQ. CDR3 in amino acids: CASSLSSRTGDEQYF. The CDR3 bases are TGTGCCAGCAGCTTATCTTCCCGGACAGGGGACGAGCAGTACTTC.

The chain has TRBV6-4 and TRBJ2-5; D is undetermined. V was clipped by 5 bases and J by 5 bases, with 12 bases between them. The CDR3 is 13 amino acids. The germline V gene has CDR1 MRHNA and CDR2 SNTAGT. The CDR3 DNA sequence: TGTGCCAGCAGTTCGATGGCTGGGGAGACCCAGTACTTC. Amino acid sequence: CASSSMAGETQYF.

The chain combines TRBV4-1 with TRBJ2-1; the D gene is possibly TRBD2 (5 bases). Germline V gives CDR1 MGHRA, CDR2 YSYEKL. The CDR3 runs 15 residues. V was clipped by 6 bases and J by 5 bases, with 17 bases between them. The CDR3 region is CASSNLGLGNNEQFF. Here the CDR3 DNA reads TGCGCCAGCAGTAATCTTGGACTGGGGAACAATGAGCAGTTCTTC.

The CDR3 here is CATSDLAGADTDTQYF. For the CDR3, the DNA is TGTGCCACCAGTGACTTAGCGGGGGCCGACACAGATACGCAGTATTTT. V usage is TRBV24-1 and J usage is TRBJ2-3; 9 bases align to TRBD2. The CDR3 is 16 amino acids. J was trimmed by 2 bases and V by 4 bases; bases with no gene match: 6. Germline V gene sequence: CDR1 KGHDR, CDR2 SFDVKD.

This clone appeared a few times. The rearrangement joins TRBV9 to TRBJ2-6, with D maybe TRBD2 (7 bases). CDR3 size: 15 residues. Trimming cost V 3 bases and J 4 bases, with 11 bases left between them. The germline V gene has CDR1 SGDLS and CDR2 YYNGEE. CDR3 DNA: TGTGCCAGCAGCGAGGGGGGGCTCGGGGCCAACGTCCTGACTTTC. It is translated as CASSEGGLGANVLTF.

The chain carries TRBV18 and TRBJ2-5; D remains unclear. The CDR3 runs 13 residues. The germline CDR1 and CDR2 sequences are KGHSH and LQKENI. V was clipped by 0 bases and J by 0 bases, with 2 bases between them. CDR3 protein: CASSPPHQETQYF. In DNA, the CDR3 is TGTGCCAGCTCACCACCGCACCAAGAGACCCAGTACTTC.

This sequence joins TRBV27 and TRBJ1-1; D is unresolved. The CDR3 extends over 15 amino acids. Germline V gene sequence: CDR1 MNHEY, CDR2 SMNVEV (reference sequence). V lost 6 bases, J lost 1 base, and 15 bases lay in between. The CDR3 region has the DNA TGTGCCAGCAGGGAATACAAGACACAGAACACTGAAGCTTTCTTT. Residues: CASREYKTQNTEAFF.

This chain uses TRBV30 with TRBJ2-6, with D perhaps being TRBD1 or TRBD2 (5 bases each). The CDR3 loop spans 13 amino acids. Trimming shortened V by 3 bases and J by 2 bases, and 5 bases separated the two germline ends. Germline CDR1 reads GTSNPN; CDR2 reads SVGIG (reference sequence). The CDR3: CAWRGAGANVLTF. DNA for the CDR3: TGTGCCTGGAGGGGGGCTGGGGCCAACGTCCTGACTTTC.

The V call is TRBV5-8, the J call TRBJ1-1, with D tentatively TRBD1 (5 bases). Trimming took 2 bases from V and 4 from J, leaving 18 bases between them. There are 16 residues in the CDR3. The germline gives CDR1 SGHTS, CDR2 YDEGEE. The chain's CDR3 is CASSFVQGFSSTEAFF. CDR3 coding DNA: TGTGCCAGCAGCTTTGTCCAGGGCTTCTCCAGCACTGAAGCTTTCTTT.